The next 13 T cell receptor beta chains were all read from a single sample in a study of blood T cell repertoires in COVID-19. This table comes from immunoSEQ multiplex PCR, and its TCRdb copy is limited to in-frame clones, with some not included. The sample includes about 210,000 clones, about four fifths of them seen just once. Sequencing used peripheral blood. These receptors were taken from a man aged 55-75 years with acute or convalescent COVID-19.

The CDR3, as DNA: TGTGCCAGCAGGAGACGAGCGGGGGGGCATTCCTACGAGCAGTACTTC. This encodes CASRRRAGGHSYEQYF. The gene calls are TRBV2 and TRBJ2-7; 10 nucleotides match TRBD2. Germline V lookup: CDR1 SNHLY, CDR2 FYNNEI. J was trimmed by 1 base and V by 6 bases; bases with no gene match: 9. The CDR3 spans 16 residues.

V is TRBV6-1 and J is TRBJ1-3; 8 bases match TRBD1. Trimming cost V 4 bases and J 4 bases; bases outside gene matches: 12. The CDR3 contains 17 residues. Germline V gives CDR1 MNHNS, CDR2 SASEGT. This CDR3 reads CASSGGAQGARGNTIYF. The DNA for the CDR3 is TGTGCCAGCAGTGGCGGAGCGCAGGGGGCGCGAGGAAACACCATATATTTT.

The CDR3 DNA sequence: TGTGCCAGCAGGAAGGGACAGGGATACTATGGCTACACCTTC. Protein sequence: CASRKGQGYYGYTF. This chain uses TRBV6-5 with TRBJ1-2, with TRBD1 matching over 9 bases. With 6 bases clipped from V and 3 bases from J, the junction kept 5 bases outside the gene matches. This CDR3 is built from 14 residues. From germline, CDR1 is MNHEY and CDR2 SVGAGI.

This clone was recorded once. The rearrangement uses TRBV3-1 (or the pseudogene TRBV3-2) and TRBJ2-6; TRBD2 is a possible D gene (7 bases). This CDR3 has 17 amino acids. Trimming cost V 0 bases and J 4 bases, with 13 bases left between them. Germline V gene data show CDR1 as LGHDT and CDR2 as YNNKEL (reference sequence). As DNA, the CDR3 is TGTGCCAGCAGCCAAGATGGGGGGGCGGCCGGGGCCAACGTCCTGACTTTC. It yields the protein CASSQDGGAAGANVLTF.

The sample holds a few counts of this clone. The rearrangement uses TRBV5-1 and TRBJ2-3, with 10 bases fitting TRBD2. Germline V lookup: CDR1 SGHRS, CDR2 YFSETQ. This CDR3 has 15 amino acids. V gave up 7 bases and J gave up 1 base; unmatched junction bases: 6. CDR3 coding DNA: TGCGCCAGCGGGCCCCTAGCGGGAGGCACAGATACGCAGTATTTT. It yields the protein CASGPLAGGTDTQYF.

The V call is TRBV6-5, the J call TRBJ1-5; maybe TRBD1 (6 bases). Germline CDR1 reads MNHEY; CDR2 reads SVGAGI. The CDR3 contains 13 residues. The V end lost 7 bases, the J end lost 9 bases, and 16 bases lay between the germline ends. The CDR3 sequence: CASTAQGEGPQHF. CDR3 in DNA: TGTGCCAGCACCGCACAGGGAGAGGGGCCCCAGCATTTT.

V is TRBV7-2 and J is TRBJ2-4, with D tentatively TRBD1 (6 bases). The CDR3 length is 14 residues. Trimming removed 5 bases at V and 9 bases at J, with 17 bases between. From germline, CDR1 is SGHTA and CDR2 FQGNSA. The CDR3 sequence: CASSRDTGIGIQYF. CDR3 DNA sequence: TGTGCCAGCAGCCGCGATACAGGGATCGGCATTCAGTACTTC.

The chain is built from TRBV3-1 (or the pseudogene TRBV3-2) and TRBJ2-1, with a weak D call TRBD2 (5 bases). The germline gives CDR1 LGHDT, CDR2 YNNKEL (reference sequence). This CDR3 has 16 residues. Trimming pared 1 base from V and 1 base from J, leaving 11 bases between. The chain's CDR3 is CASSQAAGGSYNEQFF. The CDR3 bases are TGTGCCAGCAGCCAAGCGGCGGGCGGTTCCTACAATGAGCAGTTCTTC.

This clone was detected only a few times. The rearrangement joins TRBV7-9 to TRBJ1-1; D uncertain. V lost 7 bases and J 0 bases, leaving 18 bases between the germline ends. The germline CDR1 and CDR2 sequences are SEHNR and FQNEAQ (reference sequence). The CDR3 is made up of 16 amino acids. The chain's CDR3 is CASKEGRGNLNTEAFF. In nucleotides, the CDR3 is TGTGCCAGCAAGGAAGGGCGGGGTAACCTGAACACTGAAGCTTTCTTT.

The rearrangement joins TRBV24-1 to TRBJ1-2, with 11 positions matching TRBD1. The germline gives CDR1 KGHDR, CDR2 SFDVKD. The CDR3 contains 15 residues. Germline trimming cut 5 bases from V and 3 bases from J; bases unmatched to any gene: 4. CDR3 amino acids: CATSALDRGHYGYTF. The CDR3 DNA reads TGTGCCACCAGTGCCTTGGACAGGGGGCACTATGGCTACACCTTC.

CDR3 sequence (DNA): TGTGCCAGCACCCTAGGGGGAAATCAGCCCCAGCATTTT. Amino acid sequence: CASTLGGNQPQHF. The chain carries TRBV12-3 or TRBV12-4 and TRBJ1-5; TRBD1 might be the D (6 bases). The CDR3 runs 13 residues. V gave up 7 bases and J gave up 4 bases, with 11 bases separating them.

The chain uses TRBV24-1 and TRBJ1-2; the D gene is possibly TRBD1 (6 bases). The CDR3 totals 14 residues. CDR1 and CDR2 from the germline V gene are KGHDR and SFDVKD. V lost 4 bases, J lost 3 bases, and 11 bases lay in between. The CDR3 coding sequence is TGTGCCACCAGTGACCCCAGGGGTTACTATGGCTACACCTTC. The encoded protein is CATSDPRGYYGYTF.

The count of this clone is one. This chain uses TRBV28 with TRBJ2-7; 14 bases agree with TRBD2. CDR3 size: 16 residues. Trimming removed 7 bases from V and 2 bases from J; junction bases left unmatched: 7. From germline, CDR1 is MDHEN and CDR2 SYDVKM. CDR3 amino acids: CASTPSGLAGAYEQYF. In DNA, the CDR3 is TGTGCCAGCACCCCCTCGGGACTAGCGGGAGCCTACGAGCAGTACTTC.